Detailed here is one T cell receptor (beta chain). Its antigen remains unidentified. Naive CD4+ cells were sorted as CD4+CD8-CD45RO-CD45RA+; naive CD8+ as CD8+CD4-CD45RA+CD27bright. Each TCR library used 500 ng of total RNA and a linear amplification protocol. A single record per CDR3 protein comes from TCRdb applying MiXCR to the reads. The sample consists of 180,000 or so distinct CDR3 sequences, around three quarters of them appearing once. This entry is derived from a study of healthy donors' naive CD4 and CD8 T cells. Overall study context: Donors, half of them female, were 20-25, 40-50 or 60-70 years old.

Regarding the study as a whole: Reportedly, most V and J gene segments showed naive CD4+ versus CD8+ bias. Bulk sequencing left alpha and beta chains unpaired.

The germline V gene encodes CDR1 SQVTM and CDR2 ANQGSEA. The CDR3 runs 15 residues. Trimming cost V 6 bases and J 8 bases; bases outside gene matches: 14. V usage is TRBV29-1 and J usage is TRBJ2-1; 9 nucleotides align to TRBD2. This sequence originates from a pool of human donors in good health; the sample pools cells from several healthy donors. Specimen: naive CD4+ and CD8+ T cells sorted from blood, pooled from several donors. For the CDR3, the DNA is TGCAGCGTCTGGGAGCGTAGCGGGAGTGGAGATGAGCAGTTCTTC. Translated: CSVWERSGSGDEQFF.